What follows are 20 T cell receptor beta chains derived from one specimen sequenced in a study of cytomegalovirus exposure and HLA in healthy donors. This PCR relied on a set of 60 Vbeta primers and 13 Jbeta primers. Sequencing used immunoSEQ multiplex PCR; TCRdb keeps in-frame clones, though not all of them. The data contain about 140,000 clones, about 84% of them singletons. Sample: PBMCs. The receptors derive from a woman aged 18-35 years in good health and CMV-seropositive.

Only a few counts were recorded for this clone. J is TRBJ1-1 and V is TRBV2; D perhaps matches TRBD1 (6 bases). V lost 8 bases to trimming and J lost 3 bases, with 10 bases between them. Germline CDR1 and CDR2: SNHLY and FYNNEI. CDR3 length equals 12 residues. The CDR3 sequence is CASLRQDTEAFF. The CDR3 coding sequence is TGTGCCAGCCTTAGACAGGACACTGAAGCTTTCTTT.

The J gene is TRBJ1-5, the V gene TRBV27; 7 bases map to TRBD1. J was trimmed by 0 bases and V by 5 bases; bases with no gene match: 7. Germline lookup yields CDR1 MNHEY and CDR2 SMNVEV (reference sequence). This CDR3 is built from 16 residues. CDR3 loop: CASSPSTGNSNQPQHF. DNA of the CDR3: TGTGCCAGCAGTCCCTCGACAGGGAATAGCAATCAGCCCCAGCATTTT.

The chain couples TRBV10-3 to TRBJ2-3; 8 bases line up with TRBD1. J was trimmed by 1 base and V by 0 bases; bases with no gene match: 3. CDR1 ENHRY and CDR2 SYGVKD come from the germline V gene. The CDR3 has 16 amino acids. Written as DNA, the CDR3 is TGTGCCATCAGTGAGTCTCCGGGACAGGGCACAGATACGCAGTATTTT. Translated: CAISESPGQGTDTQYF.

The table lists this clone with a count of one. The CDR3 reads CASGSDRSSGYTF. For the CDR3, the DNA is TGTGCTAGTGGTTCGGACAGGAGCTCAGGCTACACCTTC. J is TRBJ1-2 and V is TRBV12-5, with 7 bases aligning to TRBD1. The germline V gene has CDR1 LGHNT and CDR2 FRNRAP. Trimming cost V 4 bases and J 8 bases; bases outside gene matches: 7. CDR3 size: 13 residues.

This clone was observed a handful of times. V and J are TRBV6-5 and TRBJ1-5; D is unclear. The CDR3 length is 12 residues. Deletions cut 7 bases from V and 6 bases from J, with 10 bases between. Germline loops: CDR1 MNHEY, CDR2 SVGAGI. CDR3 sequence reads: CASTTGGQPQHF. The CDR3 DNA follows: TGTGCCAGCACCACGGGTGGTCAGCCCCAGCATTTT.

The J gene is TRBJ1-1, the V gene TRBV4-1; no definite D call. Germline assignment: CDR1 MGHRA and CDR2 YSYEKL. The CDR3 runs 15 residues. V lost 3 bases, J lost 0 bases, and 11 bases lay in between. The CDR3 DNA reads as TGCGCCAGCAGCCATAGCCCCTTCATGAACACTGAAGCTTTCTTT. Translating it yields CASSHSPFMNTEAFF.

This clone was counted once. The chain links TRBV6-5 to TRBJ2-7, with a tentative D call TRBD2 (6 bases). CDR3 length: 12 amino acids. Germline V gene sequence: CDR1 MNHEY, CDR2 SVGAGI. V lost 7 bases and J 0 bases, leaving 7 bases between the germline ends. The CDR3, as DNA: TGTGCCAGCACTAGCGACTCCTACGAGCAGTACTTC. It is translated as CASTSDSYEQYF.

The chain recombines TRBV11-2 with TRBJ1-2; D unclear. This CDR3 is 15 amino acids long. V was pared by 5 bases and J by 4 bases, with 17 bases between. Germline V CDR1 and CDR2: SGHAT, FQNNGV. DNA of the CDR3: TGTGCCAGCAGCCCCGGACTCTCATCGGGCTATGGCTACACCTTC. This encodes CASSPGLSSGYGYTF.

As DNA, the CDR3 is TGTGCCAGCAGCTTATCGGGACAGGAACCCTATGGCTACACCTTC. Translated, it gives CASSLSGQEPYGYTF. The rearrangement joins TRBV7-2 to TRBJ1-2, with TRBD1 matching 8 bases. The ends lost 2 bases at V and 4 bases at J; junction bases unmatched: 6. The germline V gene has CDR1 SGHTA and CDR2 FQGNSA. The CDR3 covers 15 residues.

The rearrangement links TRBV6-1 to TRBJ2-1; 8 bases line up with TRBD2. Germline CDR1 MNHNS, CDR2 SASEGT. Losses at the gene ends were 2 bases for V and 1 base for J; bases not matched to a gene: 7. The CDR3 is made up of 17 amino acids. As DNA, the CDR3 is TGTGCCAGCAGTGAACGGGGGGGTAGCGGGTCCTACAATGAGCAGTTCTTC. As protein: CASSERGGSGSYNEQFF.

This clone was seen a single time. The chain carries TRBV11-2 and TRBJ2-1; 7 bases align to TRBD2. There are 14 residues in the CDR3. CDR1 is SGHAT, CDR2 FQNNGV, per germline. V lost 7 bases to trimming and J lost 7 bases; unmatched junction nucleotides: 10. CDR3 in amino acids: CASNGGSGENEQFF. The DNA for the CDR3 is TGTGCCAGCAACGGGGGGAGCGGCGAAAATGAGCAGTTCTTC.

This clone was recorded a few times. This chain connects TRBV19 to TRBJ1-2, with D tentatively TRBD1 (6 bases). Germline CDR1 is LNHDA and CDR2 is SQIVND (reference sequence). V lost 4 bases, J lost 1 base, and 13 bases lay in between. The CDR3 spans 15 residues. CDR3 region: CASSTRQENNYGYTF. In DNA, the CDR3 is TGTGCCAGTAGTACACGACAGGAAAATAACTATGGCTACACCTTC.

This rearrangement joins TRBV2 to TRBJ1-2; D possibly corresponds to TRBD1 (5 bases). Germline V gene sequence: CDR1 SNHLY, CDR2 FYNNEI. The CDR3 covers 12 residues. The V gene lost 7 bases and the J gene lost 7 bases, with 13 bases spanning the gap. The CDR3 DNA is TGTGCCAGCACCCCAGGGATGCGTGGCTACACCTTC. It encodes CASTPGMRGYTF.

The CDR3, as DNA: TGTGCCACCAGCAGGACCAGGGGCTTGAACACTGAAGCTTTCTTT. It encodes CATSRTRGLNTEAFF. The chain uses TRBV15 and TRBJ1-1; possibly TRBD1 for D (6 bases). Trimming pared 3 bases from V and 0 bases from J, leaving 11 bases between. Per the germline V gene, CDR1 is LNHNV and CDR2 is YYDKDF (reference sequence). CDR3 length: 15 residues.

The V call is TRBV5-1, the J call TRBJ1-1; TRBD1 might be the D (5 bases). The ends were cut back, 3 bases at V and 2 bases at J, with 17 bases in the middle. Germline CDR1 is SGHRS and CDR2 is YFSETQ. The CDR3 extends over 16 amino acids. CDR3 DNA: TGCGCCAGCAGCTCAGCTAGGGACTTACAAAACACTGAAGCTTTCTTT. Translated: CASSSARDLQNTEAFF. Full variable domain (outside the CDR3, taken from reference TRBV5-1 and TRBJ1-1): KAGVTQTPRYLIKTRGQQVTLSCSPISGHRSVSWYQQTPGQGLQFLFEYFSETQRNKGNFPGRFSGRQFSNSRSEMNVSTLELGDSALYLCASSSARDLQNTEAFFGQGTRLTVV.

The J gene is TRBJ1-2, the V gene TRBV29-1; possible D gene TRBD1, 6 bases. Germline V lookup: CDR1 SQVTM, CDR2 ANQGSEA. Trimming shortened V by 1 base and J by 4 bases, and 13 bases separated the two germline ends. This CDR3 has 14 residues. Written as DNA, the CDR3 is TGCAGCGTTGAAGTGGGGGGGCTCGGCTATGGCTACACCTTC. Its protein is CSVEVGGLGYGYTF.

The chain has TRBV9 and TRBJ1-5; D gene unclear. Looked up from germline, CDR1 is SGDLS and CDR2 is YYNGEE. The ends were cut back, 3 bases at V and 8 bases at J, with 12 bases in the middle. The CDR3 length is 13 residues. CDR3 in amino acids: CASSASPREPQHF. The CDR3 nucleotides read TGTGCCAGCAGCGCTAGCCCGAGGGAGCCCCAGCATTTT.

CDR3: CASSVRGNSGANVLTF. Written as DNA, the CDR3 is TGTGCCAGCAGCGTTCGGGGAAACTCTGGGGCCAACGTCCTGACTTTC. V and J are TRBV9 and TRBJ2-6; TRBD2 is a possible D gene (5 bases). V lost 2 bases, J lost 0 bases, and 9 bases lay in between. CDR3 length equals 16 residues. Germline CDR1 SGDLS, CDR2 YYNGEE.

The chain employs TRBV7-2 and TRBJ2-1; D ambiguous. V was clipped by 5 bases and J by 4 bases, with 15 bases between them. From germline, CDR1 is SGHTA and CDR2 FQGNSA. The CDR3 spans 15 residues. The CDR3 region is CASSPRRGPYNEQFF. Written as DNA, the CDR3 is TGTGCCAGCAGCCCCCGGCGTGGGCCTTACAATGAGCAGTTCTTC.

V usage is TRBV2 and J usage is TRBJ2-5; 10 bases line up with TRBD2. With V trimmed by 8 bases and J by 3 bases, 6 bases remained unmatched. The CDR3 spans 14 residues. The germline gives CDR1 SNHLY, CDR2 FYNNEI. The DNA for the CDR3 is TGTGCCAGCCACTTCGGGACTAGCGAAGAGACCCAGTACTTC. Translated, it gives CASHFGTSEETQYF. Complete variable domain (other parts from reference TRBV2 and TRBJ2-5): EPEVTQTPSHQVTQMGQEVILRCVPISNHLYFYWYRQILGQKVEFLVSFYNNEISEKSEIFDDQFSVERPDGSNFTLKIRSTKLEDSAMYFCASHFGTSEETQYFGPGTRLLVL.